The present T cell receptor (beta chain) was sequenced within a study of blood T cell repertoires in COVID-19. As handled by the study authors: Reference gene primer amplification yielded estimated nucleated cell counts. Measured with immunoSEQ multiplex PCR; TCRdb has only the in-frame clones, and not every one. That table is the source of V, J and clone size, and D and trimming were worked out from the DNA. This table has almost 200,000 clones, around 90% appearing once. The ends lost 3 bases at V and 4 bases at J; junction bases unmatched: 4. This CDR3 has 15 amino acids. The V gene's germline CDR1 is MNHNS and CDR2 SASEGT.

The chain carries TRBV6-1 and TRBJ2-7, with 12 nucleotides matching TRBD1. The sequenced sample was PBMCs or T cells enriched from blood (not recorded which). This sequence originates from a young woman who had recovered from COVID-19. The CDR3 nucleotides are TGTGCCAGCAGTGATTGGGACAGGGGGCCGTACGAGCAGTACTTC. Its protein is CASSDWDRGPYEQYF.